This TCR beta chain was retrieved from a study of T cells after yellow fever vaccination. At the level of the study: Fractions of low cell number were prepared using SMART-Seq v4 Ultra Low Input.

TCRdb recomputed calls from the 5' RACE reads with MiXCR, one row per CDR3 protein. The table lists some 300,000 distinct CDR3 sequences, about 11% of them singletons. Only a few counts were recorded for this clonotype. No antigen is known for it. Study outcomes and limitations: A large majority of primary-vaccination clones showed up again after the booster (approximately 96% CD4, almost 90% CD8).

This TCR was sampled from a man between 18 and 35 years old who received the YFV17D yellow fever vaccine. The material was CD4+ T cells sorted from PBMCs, obtained 45 days after the yellow fever booster vaccination.

The CDR3 bases are TGTGCCAGCAGCCGATTCGGGGGGGCCGGGGAGACCCAGTACTTC. Protein product: CASSRFGGAGETQYF. The V and J genes are TRBV7-2 and TRBJ2-5, with 8 nucleotides matching TRBD2. Losses at the gene ends were 5 bases for V and 5 bases for J; bases not matched to a gene: 10. Per the germline V gene, CDR1 is SGHTA and CDR2 is FQGNSA. This CDR3 comprises 15 residues.